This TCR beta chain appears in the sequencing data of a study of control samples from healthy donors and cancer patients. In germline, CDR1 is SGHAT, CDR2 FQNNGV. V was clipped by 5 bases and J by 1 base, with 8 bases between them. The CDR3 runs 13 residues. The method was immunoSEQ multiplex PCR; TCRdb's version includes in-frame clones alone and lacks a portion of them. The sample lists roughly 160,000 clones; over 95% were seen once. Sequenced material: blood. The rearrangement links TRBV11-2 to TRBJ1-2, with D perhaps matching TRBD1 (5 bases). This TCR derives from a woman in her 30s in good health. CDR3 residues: CASSQGINYGYTF. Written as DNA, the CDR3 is TGTGCCAGCAGCCAGGGAATTAACTATGGCTACACCTTC.